This is a list of T cell receptor beta chains from one sample in a study of cytomegalovirus exposure and HLA in healthy donors. Using immunoSEQ multiplex PCR, the repertoire was profiled, and TCRdb retains in-frame clones only, with some absent. The table has around 150,000 clones, 64% seen once; the top ten hold less than 3.5%. The sequenced sample was PBMCs. These TCRs come from a woman aged 25 to 45 in good health and CMV-seropositive. Each CDR3 is given with its conserved first and last residue. Each record gives: clone size, CDR3 length, J gene, V gene, D gene, CDR3 protein, CDR3 DNA. D genes are given only for firm matches. Size is omitted from some rows. Given values are once, few, many or a class for expanded clones.

>-|18|TRBJ1-1|TRBV14|-
CASSQERRGSQMNTEAFF
TGTGCCAGCAGCCAAGAAAGGAGGGGTAGCCAGATGAACACTGAAGCTTTCTTT
>few|15|TRBJ1-5|TRBV6-5|TRBD1
CASSLQGGSSQPQHF
TGTGCCAGCAGTTTACAGGGGGGGAGTAGTCAGCCCCAGCATTTT
>-|14|TRBJ1-2|TRBV29-1|-
CSGLMQSGAHGYTF
TGCAGCGGGTTGATGCAATCAGGGGCCCATGGCTACACCTTC
>-|15|TRBJ1-2|TRBV15|-
CATSRARTVVYGYTF
TGTGCCACCAGCAGAGCTAGGACAGTAGTCTATGGCTACACCTTC
>-|12|TRBJ1-1|TRBV28|-
CASSFFDTEAFF
TGTGCCAGCAGTTTTTTCGACACTGAAGCTTTCTTT
>-|13|TRBJ1-1|TRBV28|TRBD1
CASEDRVLTEAFF
TGTGCCAGCGAGGACAGGGTCCTGACTGAAGCTTTCTTT
>-|15|TRBJ2-7|TRBV10-1|-
CASSEGYSHAYEQYF
TGCGCCAGCAGTGAGGGGTACAGCCATGCCTACGAGCAGTACTTC
>once|16|TRBJ1-3|TRBV2|-
CASSLLPGGSGNTIYF
TGTGCCAGCAGTCTACTCCCGGGGGGCTCTGGAAACACCATATATTTT
>-|15|TRBJ2-5|TRBV7-2|-
CASSSIDGGQETQYF
TGTGCCAGCAGCTCCATCGACGGGGGACAAGAGACCCAGTACTTC
>-|14|TRBJ1-2|TRBV6-5|-
CASSYLGEDYGYTF
TGTGCCAGCAGTTACTTGGGGGAGGACTATGGCTACACCTTC
>once|14|TRBJ1-4|TRBV28|-
CASSLSGANEKLFF
TGTGCCAGCAGTTTATCAGGGGCTAATGAAAAACTGTTTTTT
>-|13|TRBJ1-1|TRBV11-2|-
CASSLVGATEAFF
TGTGCCAGCAGCCTCGTTGGGGCCACTGAAGCTTTCTTT
>-|16|TRBJ2-5|TRBV15|TRBD2
CATSRGTLAGEETQYF
TGTGCCACCAGCAGAGGAACCCTAGCGGGAGAAGAGACCCAGTACTTC
>-|14|TRBJ1-3|TRBV5-4|-
CASSSRGDGNTIYF
TGTGCCAGCAGCAGCAGGGGCGATGGAAACACCATATATTTT
>few|13|TRBJ1-2|TRBV7-9|-
CASSYRGGDGYTF
TGTGCCAGCAGCTACCGGGGGGGAGATGGCTACACCTTC